Shown below are 14 T cell receptor beta chains from a single sample sequenced in a study of cytomegalovirus exposure and HLA in healthy donors. Profiled with immunoSEQ multiplex PCR; TCRdb holds only in-frame clones, not every one. The sample lists some 160,000 clones; more than 75% were seen once. Sequencing used PBMCs. The receptors were sampled from a man between 18 and 29 years old in good health and CMV-seronegative.

The chain uses TRBV18 and TRBJ1-2; D is possibly TRBD1 (6 bases). Germline assignment: CDR1 KGHSH and CDR2 LQKENI. V lost 3 bases and J lost 6, with 8 bases in between. The CDR3 is 12 residues long. The CDR3 is CASSPGADGYTF. The CDR3 coding sequence is TGTGCCAGCTCACCGGGGGCAGATGGCTACACCTTC. The variable domain in full, with the rest retrieved from reference TRBV18 and TRBJ1-2, is NAGVMQNPRHLVRRRGQEARLRCSPMKGHSHVYWYRQLPEEGLKFMVYLQKENIIDESGMPKERFSAEFPKEGPSILRIQQVVRGDSAAYFCASSPGADGYTFGSGTRLTVV.

Worth noting for this clone: The same CDR3 also results from other DNA sequences found in this sample. V and J are TRBV5-1 and TRBJ1-1, with 7 bases that match TRBD1. This CDR3 spans 14 amino acids. V lost 2 bases and J lost 5; bases outside the gene matches: 6. Germline lookup yields CDR1 SGHRS and CDR2 YFSETQ. In DNA, the CDR3 is TGCGCCAGCAGCTTAGAGGGGGCTCGGACTGAAGCTTTCTTT. This encodes CASSLEGARTEAFF.

The rearrangement links TRBV18 to TRBJ1-2; D might be TRBD1 (6 bases). CDR3 size: 16 residues. The germline V gene has CDR1 KGHSH and CDR2 LQKENI. The ends were cut back, 5 bases at V and 2 bases at J, with 18 bases in the middle. The CDR3 coding sequence is TGTGCCAGCTCATCCCTTCCGGACAGAAAGAACTATGGCTACACCTTC. Translation: CASSSLPDRKNYGYTF.

This sequence joins TRBV5-1 and TRBJ1-1; possible D gene TRBD1, 6 bases. The CDR3 is 16 residues long. The V gene's germline CDR1 is SGHRS and CDR2 YFSETQ. V lost 2 bases, J lost 1 base, and 15 bases lay in between. Written as DNA, the CDR3 is TGCGCCAGCAGCTTCTCCGCAGGGGCTTCGAACACTGAAGCTTTCTTT. Encoded protein: CASSFSAGASNTEAFF.

J is TRBJ1-2 and V is TRBV19; a possible D gene is TRBD1 (5 bases). CDR1 is LNHDA, CDR2 SQIVND, per germline (reference sequence). The CDR3 extends over 13 amino acids. Trimming took off 6 bases at V and 3 bases at J, with 11 bases between the two ends. Here the CDR3 reads CASSPAGDYGYTF. CDR3 nucleotides: TGTGCCAGTAGCCCCGCGGGGGACTATGGCTACACCTTC.

The rearrangement uses TRBV29-1 and TRBJ2-4; unclear D gene. The germline V gene encodes CDR1 SQVTM and CDR2 ANQGSEA. Trimming stripped 4 bases from V and 1 base from J, with 8 bases between. The CDR3 spans 13 residues. The DNA of the CDR3 is TGCAGCGTTGGGGTACAGGCCAAAAACATTCAGTACTTC. Translating it yields CSVGVQAKNIQYF.

V is TRBV28 and J is TRBJ2-7; D is possibly TRBD1 (7 bases). CDR3 length: 18 residues. CDR1 is MDHEN, CDR2 SYDVKM, per germline. Trimming cost V 1 base and J 3 bases, with 22 bases left between them. The CDR3 is CASSLFWGLDREVYEQYF. In DNA form, the CDR3 reads TGTGCCAGCAGTTTATTCTGGGGACTCGACAGGGAGGTCTACGAGCAGTACTTC.

The genes are TRBV5-1 and TRBJ1-5; D might be TRBD1 (5 bases). V was pared by 0 bases and J by 4 bases, with 8 bases between. CDR1 SGHRS and CDR2 YFSETQ come from the germline V gene. CDR3 length: 14 amino acids. In nucleotides, the CDR3 is TGCGCCAGCAGCTTGGGGGCAGGGAATCAGCCCCAGCATTTT. Translating it yields CASSLGAGNQPQHF.

The CDR3 spells CASSKQGSYNQPQHF. Written as DNA, the CDR3 is TGTGCCAGCAGCAAACAGGGGTCCTACAATCAGCCCCAGCATTTT. The chain carries TRBV5-8 and TRBJ1-5; 7 bases align to TRBD1. Germline CDR1 and CDR2: SGHTS and YDEGEE. The CDR3 consists of 15 residues. V shed 4 bases, J shed 3 bases, and the junction held 7 bases outside the gene matches.

The CDR3 DNA is TGTGCCAGCAGCTCGGACAGGGGCCTTGGCACTGAAGCTTTCTTT. Protein sequence: CASSSDRGLGTEAFF. The chain is built from TRBV28 and TRBJ1-1; 9 bases fit TRBD1. CDR1 MDHEN and CDR2 SYDVKM come from the germline V gene. This CDR3 is built from 15 residues. V lost 6 bases and J lost 4; bases outside the gene matches: 9.

The rearrangement uses TRBV5-4 and TRBJ1-2; D gene uncertain. This CDR3 is built from 15 residues. The germline CDR1 and CDR2 sequences are SGHNT and YYREEE (reference sequence). Trimming left V 1 base short and J 0 bases short, with 10 bases between. This chain's CDR3 is CASSLNTKSNYGYTF. In DNA form, the CDR3 reads TGTGCCAGCAGCTTGAACACCAAATCTAACTATGGCTACACCTTC. Based on the CDR3 plus reference TRBV5-4 and TRBJ1-2, the full variable domain is ETGVTQSPTHLIKTRGQQVTLRCSSQSGHNTVSWYQQALGQGPQFIFQYYREEENGRGNFPPRFSGLQFPNYSSELNVNALELDDSALYLCASSLNTKSNYGYTFGSGTRLTVV.

The CDR3 nucleotides read TGTGCCAGCAGCTTGGCTGACAGGGTCTCACAAGAGACCCAGTACTTC. This encodes CASSLADRVSQETQYF. This chain uses TRBV5-4 with TRBJ2-5, with 7 bases matching TRBD1. From germline, CDR1 is SGHNT and CDR2 YYREEE (reference sequence). The CDR3 has 16 residues. The V segment lost 0 bases and the J segment 2 bases; nucleotides outside the gene matches: 7.

The rearrangement links TRBV2 to TRBJ1-2; 7 nucleotides align to TRBD1. V shed 1 base, J shed 4 bases, and the junction held 6 bases outside the gene matches. The CDR3 length is 15 residues. Germline CDR1 is SNHLY and CDR2 is FYNNEI. The CDR3 spells CASSEGETGSYGYTF. The DNA of the CDR3 is TGTGCCAGCAGTGAAGGAGAGACAGGGAGCTATGGCTACACCTTC.

V gene TRBV7-9 combines with J gene TRBJ1-3; 9 bases fit TRBD1. Per the germline V gene, CDR1 is SEHNR and CDR2 is FQNEAQ (reference sequence). V shed 7 bases and J 0 bases; nucleotides not matched to a gene: 7. CDR3 size: 16 residues. The CDR3 DNA reads as TGTGCCAGCAACATAGCGGGACAGGGCTCTGGAAACACCATATATTTT. Translated: CASNIAGQGSGNTIYF.